These 4 T cell receptor beta chains originate from one sample sequenced in a study of blood T cell repertoires in COVID-19. Repertoires were generated with immunoSEQ multiplex PCR, while TCRdb's copy carries only in-frame clones and drops some. The sample shows more than 250,000 clones, more than 75% of them seen only once. Material for sequencing was peripheral blood. The receptors derive from a man aged 50 or older with active or convalescent COVID-19.

This clone was picked up one time. This rearrangement joins TRBV5-4 to TRBJ1-2; D is ambiguous. Germline loops: CDR1 SGHNT, CDR2 YYREEE (reference sequence). The CDR3 contains 14 residues. V dropped 3 bases and J dropped 0 bases, with 9 bases sitting between them. The CDR3 DNA is TGTGCCAGCAGCTGGGGAGGCCCTAACTATGGCTACACCTTC. It specifies CASSWGGPNYGYTF.

J is TRBJ2-3 and V is TRBV7-2; D unresolved. The CDR3 totals 12 residues. Germline V CDR1 and CDR2: SGHTA, FQGNSA. Between the trimmed V and J ends, which lost 5 bases and 6 bases, there was a span of 9 bases. The CDR3 loop reads CASSALRDTQYF. In DNA, the CDR3 is TGTGCCAGCAGCGCCTTGAGGGATACGCAGTATTTT. The full variable domain, completed using reference TRBV7-2 and TRBJ2-3, is GAGVSQSPSNKVTEKGKDVELRCDPISGHTALYWYRQSLGQGLEFLIYFQGNSAPDKSGLPSDRFSAERTGGSVSTLTIQRTQQEDSAVYLCASSALRDTQYFGPGTRLTVL.

The rearrangement links TRBV19 to TRBJ2-1; TRBD2 might be the D (5 bases). Germline values: CDR1 LNHDA, CDR2 SQIVND (reference sequence). V lost 8 bases to trimming and J lost 4 bases, with 12 bases between them. This CDR3 has 13 residues. This CDR3 reads CASAGTGYNEQFF. CDR3 nucleotides: TGTGCCAGTGCGGGTACGGGATACAATGAGCAGTTCTTC.

V usage is TRBV18 and J usage is TRBJ2-3; TRBD1 aligns across 7 bases. V shed 6 bases and J 0 bases; nucleotides not matched to a gene: 3. This CDR3 comprises 14 residues. Per the germline V gene, CDR1 is KGHSH and CDR2 is LQKENI. CDR3 DNA: TGTGCCAGCTCCCGGGGACAGAGCACAGATACGCAGTATTTT. This codes for CASSRGQSTDTQYF.